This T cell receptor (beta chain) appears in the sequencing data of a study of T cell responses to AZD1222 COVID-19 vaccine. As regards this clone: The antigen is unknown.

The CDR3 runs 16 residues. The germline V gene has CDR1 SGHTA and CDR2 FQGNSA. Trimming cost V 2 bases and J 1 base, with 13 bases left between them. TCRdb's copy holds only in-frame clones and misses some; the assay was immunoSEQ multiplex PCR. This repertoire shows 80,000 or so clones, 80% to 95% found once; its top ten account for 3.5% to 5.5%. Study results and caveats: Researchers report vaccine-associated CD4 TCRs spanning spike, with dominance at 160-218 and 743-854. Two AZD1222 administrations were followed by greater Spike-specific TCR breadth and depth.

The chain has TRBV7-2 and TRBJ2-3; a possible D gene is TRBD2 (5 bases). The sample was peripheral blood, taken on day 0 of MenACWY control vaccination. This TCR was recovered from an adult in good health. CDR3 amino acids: CASSLLAHSGTDTQYF. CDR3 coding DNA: TGTGCCAGCAGCTTATTAGCCCATAGCGGCACAGATACGCAGTATTTT.